This T cell receptor (beta chain) was sequenced for a study of blood T cell repertoires in COVID-19. Study-level background: PBMCs, B-cell-depleted T cells, or T cells provided the cDNA or gDNA that made up the material.

Adults between about 18 and 95 years of age took part from some 25 US areas. Membership in each cohort depended on participant-reported clinical history. Libraries were prepared by immunoSEQ multiplex PCR; TCRdb keeps only in-frame clonotypes and omits some of them. The repertoire includes 150,000 or so clones, more than 85% of them detected once, and about 7% sits in the top ten. Deletions cut 1 base from V and 14 bases from J, with 12 bases between. The length of the CDR3 is 12 residues. Germline V lookup: CDR1 PRHDT, CDR2 FYEKMQ (reference sequence). This clonotype was obtained from a woman in her forties or fifties who had recovered from COVID-19. The chain combines TRBV13 with TRBJ2-1; perhaps TRBD1 as D (6 bases). The sequencing sample was made of PBMCs or T cells enriched from blood (not recorded which). CDR3 amino acids: CASSLEGESEFF. CDR3 coding DNA: TGTGCCAGCAGCTTAGAGGGGGAGTCGGAGTTCTTC.